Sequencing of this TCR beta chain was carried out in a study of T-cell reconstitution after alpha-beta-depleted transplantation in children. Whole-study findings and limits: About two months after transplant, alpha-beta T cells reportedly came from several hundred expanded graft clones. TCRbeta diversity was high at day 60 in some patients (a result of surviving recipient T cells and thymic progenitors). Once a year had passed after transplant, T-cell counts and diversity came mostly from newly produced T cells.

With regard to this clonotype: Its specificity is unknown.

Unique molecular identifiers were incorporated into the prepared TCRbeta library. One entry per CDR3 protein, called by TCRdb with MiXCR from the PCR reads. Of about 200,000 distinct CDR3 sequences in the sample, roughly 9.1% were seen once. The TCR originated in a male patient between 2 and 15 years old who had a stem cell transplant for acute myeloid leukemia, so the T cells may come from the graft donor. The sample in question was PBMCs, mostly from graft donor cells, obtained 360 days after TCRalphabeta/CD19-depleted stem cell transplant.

CDR3 DNA: TGTGCCAGCAGACGGACAGGCGGAATAGATGGCTACACCTTC. This gives the protein CASRRTGGIDGYTF. The genes are TRBV6-2 or TRBV6-3 and TRBJ1-2; 7 nucleotides agree with TRBD1. The germline V gene has CDR1 MNHEY and CDR2 SVGEGT. V was clipped by 6 bases and J by 6 bases; unmatched bases: 10. The CDR3 spans 14 residues.